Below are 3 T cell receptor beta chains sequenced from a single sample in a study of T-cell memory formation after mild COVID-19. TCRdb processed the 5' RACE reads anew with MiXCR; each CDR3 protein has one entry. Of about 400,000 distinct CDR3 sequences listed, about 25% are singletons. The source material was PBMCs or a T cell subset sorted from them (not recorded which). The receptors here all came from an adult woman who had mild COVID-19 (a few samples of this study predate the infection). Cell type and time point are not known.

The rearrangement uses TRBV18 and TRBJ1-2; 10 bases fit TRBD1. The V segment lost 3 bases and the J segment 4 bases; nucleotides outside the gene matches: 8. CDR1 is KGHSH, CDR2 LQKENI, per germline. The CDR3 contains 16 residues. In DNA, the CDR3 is TGTGCCAGCTCACCTACCGGGACAGGGGTGGTCTATGGCTACACCTTC. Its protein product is CASSPTGTGVVYGYTF.

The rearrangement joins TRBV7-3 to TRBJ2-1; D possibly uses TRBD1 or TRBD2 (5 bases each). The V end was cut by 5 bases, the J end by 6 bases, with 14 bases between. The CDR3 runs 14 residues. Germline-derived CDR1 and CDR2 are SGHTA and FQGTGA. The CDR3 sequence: CASSPFGGVNEQFF. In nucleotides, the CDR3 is TGTGCCAGCAGCCCTTTTGGGGGTGTCAATGAGCAGTTCTTC.

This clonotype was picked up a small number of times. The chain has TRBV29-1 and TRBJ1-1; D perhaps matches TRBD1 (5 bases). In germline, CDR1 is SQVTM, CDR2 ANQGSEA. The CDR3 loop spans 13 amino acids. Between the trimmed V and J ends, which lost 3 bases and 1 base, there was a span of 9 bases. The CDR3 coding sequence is TGCAGCGTTGATCATGGGGCGAACACTGAAGCTTTCTTT. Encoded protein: CSVDHGANTEAFF.